A selection of T cell receptor beta chains follows, all from one sample in a study of blood T cell repertoires in COVID-19. Assay used: immunoSEQ multiplex PCR; TCRdb lists only in-frame clones, some missing. The table has 250,000 or so clones, approximately 86% seen once. The source material was peripheral blood. The receptors were sampled from a woman aged 30 to 39 with acute or convalescent COVID-19. CDR3s include the opening cysteine and the closing phenylalanine or tryptophan. Where a row states a size, it is once, few, many or the class of an expanded clone; other rows omit it.

j_call	clone_size	v_call	cdr3_aa
TRBJ1-2	NA	TRBV5-1	CASSSDSGYTF
TRBJ1-3	NA	TRBV5-6	CASSVTGNTIYF
TRBJ1-4	NA	TRBV7-9	CASSLHRQGGKLFF
TRBJ2-1	NA	TRBV4-3	CASSQDPRTSAYEQFF
TRBJ1-3	NA	TRBV21-1	CASSKGGGNGNTIYF
TRBJ2-5	NA	TRBV27	CASRTRRDKETQYF
TRBJ1-1	NA	TRBV13	CASSRAYGNTEAFF
TRBJ2-1	NA	TRBV2	CASRLAGAGGNEQFF
TRBJ1-1	NA	TRBV10-3	CAISRGKEGALSEAFF
TRBJ1-6	NA	TRBV21-1	CASSKGYVWMRPYNSPLHF
TRBJ1-5	NA	TRBV27	CASSFRGRNQPQHF
TRBJ1-3	NA	TRBV5-1	CASSLVPRFSGNTIYF
TRBJ1-3	NA	TRBV30	CAWSPGTVGNTIYF
TRBJ2-3	NA	TRBV11-2	CASSQPQGSGDTQYF
TRBJ2-3	NA	TRBV2	CASSTLGGVTDTQYF
TRBJ2-7	NA	TRBV19	CASRPTRGSYEQYF
TRBJ2-1	NA	TRBV25-1	CASIAPRGELSYNEQFF
TRBJ1-2	NA	TRBV11-3	CASSPKGNYGYTF
TRBJ2-7	NA	TRBV7-2	CASSPQPGLLFEQYF
TRBJ2-1	NA	TRBV3-1/TRBV3-2	CASSQPERRLSYNEQFF
TRBJ1-6	NA	TRBV3-1/TRBV3-2	CASSPTSSYNSPLHF
TRBJ1-1	NA	TRBV29-1	CSAGSTGLNTEAFF
TRBJ2-7	once	TRBV5-4	CASSPSSGLYEQYF
TRBJ2-6	NA	TRBV5-4	CASRLGQGATGGANVLTF